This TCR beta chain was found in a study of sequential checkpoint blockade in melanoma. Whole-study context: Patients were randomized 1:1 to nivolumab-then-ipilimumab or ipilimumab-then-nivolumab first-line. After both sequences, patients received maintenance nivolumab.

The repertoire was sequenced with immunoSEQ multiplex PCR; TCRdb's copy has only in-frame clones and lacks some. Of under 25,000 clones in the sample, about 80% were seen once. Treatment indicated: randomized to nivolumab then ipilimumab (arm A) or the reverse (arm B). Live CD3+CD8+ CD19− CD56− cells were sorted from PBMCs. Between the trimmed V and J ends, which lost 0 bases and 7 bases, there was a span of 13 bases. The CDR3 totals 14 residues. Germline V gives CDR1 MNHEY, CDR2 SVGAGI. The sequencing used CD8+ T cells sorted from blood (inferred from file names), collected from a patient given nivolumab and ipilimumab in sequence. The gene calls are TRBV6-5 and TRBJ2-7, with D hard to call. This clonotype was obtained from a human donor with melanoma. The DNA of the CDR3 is TGTGCCAGCAGTTACTCGCCGGGTTCGTTGGAGCAGTACTTC. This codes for CASSYSPGSLEQYF.